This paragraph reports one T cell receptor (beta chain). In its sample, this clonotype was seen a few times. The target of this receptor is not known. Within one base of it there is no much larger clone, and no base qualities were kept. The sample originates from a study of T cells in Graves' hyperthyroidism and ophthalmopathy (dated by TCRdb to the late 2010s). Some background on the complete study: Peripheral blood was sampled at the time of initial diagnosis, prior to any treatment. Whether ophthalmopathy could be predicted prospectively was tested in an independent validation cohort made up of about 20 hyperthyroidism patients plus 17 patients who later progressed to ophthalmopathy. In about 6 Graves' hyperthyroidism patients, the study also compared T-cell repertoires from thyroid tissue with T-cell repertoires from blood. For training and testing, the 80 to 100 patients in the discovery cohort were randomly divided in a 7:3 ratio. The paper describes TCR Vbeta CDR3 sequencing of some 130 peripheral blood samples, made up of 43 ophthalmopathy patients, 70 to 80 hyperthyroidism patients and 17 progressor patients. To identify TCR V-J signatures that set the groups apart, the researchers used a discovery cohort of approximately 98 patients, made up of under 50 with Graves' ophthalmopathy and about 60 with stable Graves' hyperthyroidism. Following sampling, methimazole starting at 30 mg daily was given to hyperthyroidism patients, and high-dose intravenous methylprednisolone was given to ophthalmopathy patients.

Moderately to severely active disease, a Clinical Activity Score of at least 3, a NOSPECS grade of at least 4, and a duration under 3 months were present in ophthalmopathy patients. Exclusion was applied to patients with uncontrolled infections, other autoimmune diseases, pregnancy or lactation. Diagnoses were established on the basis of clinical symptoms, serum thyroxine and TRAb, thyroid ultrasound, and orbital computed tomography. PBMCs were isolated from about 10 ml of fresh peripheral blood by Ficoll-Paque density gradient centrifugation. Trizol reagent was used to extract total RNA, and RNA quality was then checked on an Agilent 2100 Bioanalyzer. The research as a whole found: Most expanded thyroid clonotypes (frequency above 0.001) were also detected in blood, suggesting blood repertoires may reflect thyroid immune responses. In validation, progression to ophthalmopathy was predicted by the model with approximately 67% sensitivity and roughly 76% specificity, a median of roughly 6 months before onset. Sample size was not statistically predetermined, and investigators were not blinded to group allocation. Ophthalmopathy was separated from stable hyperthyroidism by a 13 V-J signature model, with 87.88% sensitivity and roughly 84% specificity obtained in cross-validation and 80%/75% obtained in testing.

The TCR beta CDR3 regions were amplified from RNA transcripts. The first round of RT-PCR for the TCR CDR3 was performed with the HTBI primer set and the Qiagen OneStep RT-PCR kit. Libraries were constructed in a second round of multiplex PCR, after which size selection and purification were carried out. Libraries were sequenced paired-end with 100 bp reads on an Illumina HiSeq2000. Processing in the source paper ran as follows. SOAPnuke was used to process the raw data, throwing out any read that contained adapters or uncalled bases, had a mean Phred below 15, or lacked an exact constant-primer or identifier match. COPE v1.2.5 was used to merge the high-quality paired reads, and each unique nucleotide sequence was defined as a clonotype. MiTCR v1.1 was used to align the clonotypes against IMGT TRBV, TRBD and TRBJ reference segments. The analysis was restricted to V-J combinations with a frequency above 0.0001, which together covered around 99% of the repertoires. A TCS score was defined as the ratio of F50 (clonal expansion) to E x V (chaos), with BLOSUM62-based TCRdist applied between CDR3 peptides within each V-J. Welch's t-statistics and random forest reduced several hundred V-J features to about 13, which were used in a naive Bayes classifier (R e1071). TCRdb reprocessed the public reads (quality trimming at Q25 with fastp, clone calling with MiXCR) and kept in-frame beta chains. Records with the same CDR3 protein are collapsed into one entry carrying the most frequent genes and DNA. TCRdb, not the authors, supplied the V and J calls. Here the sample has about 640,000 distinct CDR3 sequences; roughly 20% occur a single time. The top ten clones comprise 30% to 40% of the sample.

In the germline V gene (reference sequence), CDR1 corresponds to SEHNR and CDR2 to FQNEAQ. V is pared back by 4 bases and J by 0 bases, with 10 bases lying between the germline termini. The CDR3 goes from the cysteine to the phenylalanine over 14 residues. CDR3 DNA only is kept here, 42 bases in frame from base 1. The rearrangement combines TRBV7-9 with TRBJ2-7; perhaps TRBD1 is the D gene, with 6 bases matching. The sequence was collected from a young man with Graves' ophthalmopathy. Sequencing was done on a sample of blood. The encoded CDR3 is CASSSRTASYEQYF. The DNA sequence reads TGTGCCAGCAGCTCCAGGACAGCCTCCTACGAGCAGTACTTC.